The sequence of this TCR beta chain was determined in a study of response to subunit inactivated influenza vaccine. In this sample, this clonotype turned up a few times. Its antigen is unknown. V was pared by 5 bases and J by 3 bases, with 13 bases of the junction left unmatched. The V gene's germline CDR1 is SEHNR and CDR2 FQNEAQ (reference sequence). The CDR3 has 16 amino acids. TCRdb reanalysed the RT-PCR reads using MiXCR and keeps one entry per CDR3 protein. The profile shows 600,000 to 700,000 distinct CDR3 sequences, 13% to 15% of them singletons. The study, taken as a whole, reports: The authors offered the suggestion that each seasonal influenza vaccination recruits few new T cells.

This TCR derives from a man between 45 and 60 years old who received an inactivated influenza vaccine. The sample in question was PBMCs from blood, obtained around 14 days before vaccination. The V gene is TRBV7-9, the J gene TRBJ2-7; TRBD2 matches 7 bases. The CDR3, as DNA: TGTGCCAGCAGCCGGAATCTTGACGGGAGGCACTACGAGCAGTACTTC. Protein product: CASSRNLDGRHYEQYF.